These 14 T cell receptor beta chains were all obtained from the same sample, sequenced in a study of technical replicates of blood from several donors. Assay: immunoSEQ multiplex PCR; the TCRdb copy retains only in-frame clones and omits some. The sample lists 80,000 or so clones, 75% to 85% seen once, with around 3.9% in the top ten. The material sequenced was PBMCs. These receptors were collected from a human donor in good health. Some clones in this sample may be carry-over from other donors' samples.

V gene TRBV14 combines with J gene TRBJ2-5; 11 bases are a match to TRBD1. The junction had 16 bases not matched to a gene; V was cut back by 5 bases and J by 11 bases. CDR3 length: 16 residues. Germline V lookup: CDR1 SGHDN, CDR2 FVKESK. The DNA for the CDR3 is TGTGCCAGCAGCTTGTTCGACGGACAGGGGGCTGGGGAGCAGTACTTC. It encodes CASSLFDGQGAGEQYF.

V is TRBV5-6 and J is TRBJ2-5; D call uncertain. The V gene's germline CDR1 is SGHDT and CDR2 YYEEEE. V lost 4 bases, J lost 5 bases, and 18 bases lay in between. The CDR3 covers 15 residues. CDR3 protein: CASSPRWSRRETQYF. CDR3 in DNA: TGTGCCAGCAGCCCCAGGTGGTCCAGAAGGGAGACCCAGTACTTC.

This chain links TRBV7-9 with TRBJ2-7, with a possible D match to TRBD2 (5 bases). The CDR3 is 15 residues long. The V end lost 5 bases, the J end lost 6 bases, and 20 bases lay between the germline ends. CDR1 and CDR2 (germline): SEHNR, FQNEAQ (reference sequence). The chain's CDR3 is CASSPKVRVGVEQYF. In DNA form, the CDR3 reads TGTGCCAGCAGCCCCAAAGTGAGGGTCGGGGTCGAGCAGTACTTC.

This clone was found many times. The same CDR3 arises from other DNA sequences in this sample as well. The genes are TRBV5-1 and TRBJ2-1; maybe TRBD2 (5 bases). Trimming stripped 3 bases from V and 4 bases from J, with 11 bases between. The CDR3 extends over 14 amino acids. Looked up from germline, CDR1 is SGHRS and CDR2 is YFSETQ. The CDR3 region has the DNA TGCGCCAGCAGCTCCGCGGGTGGTTACAATGAGCAGTTCTTC. Translated: CASSSAGGYNEQFF.

This clone has only one observation. This CDR3 reads CASSFRASGIYEQYF. The CDR3 coding sequence is TGTGCCAGCAGCTTCAGGGCGTCGGGTATTTACGAGCAGTACTTC. This rearrangement joins TRBV5-4 to TRBJ2-7; D is perhaps TRBD1 (5 bases). The germline gives CDR1 SGHNT, CDR2 YYREEE (reference sequence). Trimming left V 2 bases short and J 4 bases short, with 16 bases between. CDR3 length: 15 amino acids.

The gene calls are TRBV6-1 and TRBJ2-5; D gene ambiguous. Germline-derived CDR1 and CDR2 are MNHNS and SASEGT. The ends were cut back, 2 bases at V and 7 bases at J, with 14 bases in the middle. This CDR3 has 14 amino acids. In DNA form, the CDR3 reads TGTGCCAGCAGTGAACACACACCCGCTGGGACCCAGTACTTC. Amino acids: CASSEHTPAGTQYF.

This clone was seen only a few times. The V and J genes are TRBV9 and TRBJ2-3; 10 bases fit TRBD2. Germline assignment: CDR1 SGDLS and CDR2 YYNGEE. Trimming at V came to 4 bases and at J to 6 bases, leaving 2 bases not matched to a gene. This CDR3 is built from 13 residues. Written as DNA, the CDR3 is TGTGCCAGCAGCCCACTAGCGGGGGATACGCAGTATTTT. Encoded protein: CASSPLAGDTQYF.

The rearrangement uses TRBV7-3 and TRBJ2-2, with TRBD1 matching over 9 bases. V dropped 5 bases and J dropped 4; count of bases not matched to a gene: 5. Germline-derived CDR1 and CDR2 are SGHTA and FQGTGA. The CDR3 length is 15 residues. DNA of the CDR3: TGTGCCAGCAGCACGGGACAGGGTGGCACCGGGGAGCTGTTTTTT. This gives the protein CASSTGQGGTGELFF. Full variable domain (outside the CDR3, taken from reference TRBV7-3 and TRBJ2-2): GAGVSQTPSNKVTEKGKYVELRCDPISGHTALYWYRQSLGQGPEFLIYFQGTGAADDSGLPNDRFFAVRPEGSVSTLKIQRTERGDSAVYLCASSTGQGGTGELFFGEGSRLTVL.

The V and J genes are TRBV6-5 and TRBJ1-5; D gene ambiguous. CDR1 and CDR2 (germline): MNHEY, SVGAGI. V was trimmed by 4 bases and J by 0 bases, leaving 10 bases between them. CDR3 length: 15 amino acids. In DNA, the CDR3 is TGTGCCAGCAGTTCGGAGTACTTTAGCAATCAGCCCCAGCATTTT. This sequence encodes CASSSEYFSNQPQHF.

This clone came up a few times. The chain carries TRBV9 and TRBJ2-7, with TRBD1 matching over 9 bases. This CDR3 region has 17 residues. V shed 0 bases and J 3 bases; nucleotides not matched to a gene: 10. Per germline, CDR1 SGDLS and CDR2 YYNGEE. The CDR3 region is CASSVGPSGTGYYEQYF. CDR3 DNA: TGTGCCAGCAGCGTAGGCCCTTCCGGGACAGGGTACTACGAGCAGTACTTC.

V and J are TRBV30 and TRBJ1-2, with D uncertain. The CDR3 is 12 residues long. Trimming took 3 bases from V and 3 from J, leaving 8 bases between them. CDR1 and CDR2 from the germline V gene are GTSNPN and SVGIG (reference sequence). CDR3 DNA: TGTGCCTGGAGCGCCTCGGACTATGGCTACACCTTC. It encodes CAWSASDYGYTF.

The rearrangement uses TRBV15 and TRBJ2-7; D uncertain. CDR3 length equals 13 residues. The germline CDR1 and CDR2 sequences are LNHNV and YYDKDF (reference sequence). V was pared by 5 bases and J by 3 bases, with 11 bases between. This chain's CDR3 is CATSDRVSYEQYF. DNA for the CDR3: TGTGCCACCAGCGATCGGGTCAGCTACGAGCAGTACTTC.

The rearrangement joins TRBV11-3 to TRBJ2-6; D gene unclear. Germline values: CDR1 SGHNT, CDR2 YENEEA. The CDR3 runs 15 residues. The V end lost 5 bases, the J end lost 0 bases, and 8 bases lay between the germline ends. The CDR3 loop is CASSQTNSGANVLTF. The CDR3 DNA is TGTGCCAGCAGCCAAACAAACTCTGGGGCCAACGTCCTGACTTTC.

As for this clone: Its ends do not fully match the called genes, so a read error is possible. The chain joins TRBV10-3 to TRBJ1-2; TRBD1 aligns across 9 bases. Looked up from germline, CDR1 is ENHRY and CDR2 is SYGVKD. The CDR3 spans 12 residues. This chain's CDR3 is CAISESSEDRGF. The CDR3 bases are TGTGCCATCAGTGAGTCGTCTGAGGACAGGGGCTTC.